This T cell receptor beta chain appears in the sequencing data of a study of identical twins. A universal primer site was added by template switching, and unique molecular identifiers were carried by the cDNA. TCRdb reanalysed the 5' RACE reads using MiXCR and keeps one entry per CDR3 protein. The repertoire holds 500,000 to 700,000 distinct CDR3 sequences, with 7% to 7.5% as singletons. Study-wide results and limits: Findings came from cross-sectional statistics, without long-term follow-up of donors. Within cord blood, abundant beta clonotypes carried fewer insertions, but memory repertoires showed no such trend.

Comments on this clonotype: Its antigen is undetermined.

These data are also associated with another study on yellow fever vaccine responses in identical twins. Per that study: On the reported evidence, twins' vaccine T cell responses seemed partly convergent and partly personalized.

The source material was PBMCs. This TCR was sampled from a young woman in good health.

DNA for the CDR3: TGCGCCAGCAGCTTGGAGGGCGGGATGAACACTGAAGCTTTCTTT. Amino acids: CASSLEGGMNTEAFF. The chain has TRBV5-1 and TRBJ1-1; D remains unclear. The CDR3 is 15 amino acids. Per germline, CDR1 SGHRS and CDR2 YFSETQ. V was trimmed by 0 bases and J by 0 bases, leaving 9 bases between them. The variable domain in full, with the rest retrieved from reference TRBV5-1 and TRBJ1-1, is KAGVTQTPRYLIKTRGQQVTLSCSPISGHRSVSWYQQTPGQGLQFLFEYFSETQRNKGNFPGRFSGRQFSNSRSEMNVSTLELGDSALYLCASSLEGGMNTEAFFGQGTRLTVV.